This T cell receptor (beta chain) was obtained from a study of neurological immune-mediated disorders (dated by TCRdb to between 2018 and 2021). Regarding the research as a whole: Among the roughly 35 multiple sclerosis patients, relapsing-remitting MS accounted for approximately 30 and secondary progressive MS accounted for 3. Alongside PBMC samples, the set of about 100 TCR-beta libraries contained longitudinal samples, technical triplicates, and paired CD4+ and CD8+ T-cell subsets that had been sorted. The cohort comprised roughly 65 subjects: roughly 14 HAM/TSP patients, 34 multiple sclerosis patients and around 20 healthy controls. Using UMI-based sequencing, the study compared peripheral blood TCR-beta repertoires from patients with HTLV-I-associated myelopathy (HAM/TSP), patients with multiple sclerosis, and healthy controls.

Sequences MNHEY (CDR1) and SVGAGI (CDR2) are obtained from the germline V gene. V was cut back by 6 bases and J by 5 bases, leaving a gap of 15 bases between them. The CDR3 covers 14 residues, taking in both the cysteine and the phenylalanine. Here the CDR3 DNA is all that survives: 42 bases in frame from base 1. Unsorted PBMC libraries were generated from 2 million PBMCs stored in RNAlater at -80 °C until RNA extraction. The multiple sclerosis patients were enrolled in a US clinical protocol that evaluated disease progression with magnetic resonance imaging. Peripheral blood was subjected to Ficoll-Hypaque density gradient centrifugation to isolate PBMCs, which were then cryopreserved in liquid nitrogen. cDNA was synthesized by template-switch 5'RACE using a primer with a 10-nucleotide random unique molecular identifier that tagged each TCR transcript. Every sequencing run covered 15-18 subjects and yielded more than 160 million TCR-beta sequences. The RNeasy kit was used to extract total RNA. Using the KAPA Real-time Library Amplification kit, TCR-beta VDJ regions were amplified with primers for the TCR constant region and the 5'RACE anchor. A first PCR added sample indexes and Illumina adaptors, after which a second PCR increased the library yield. The roughly 650 bp TCR product was size-selected on a 2% E-gel SizeSelection system after Ampure bead purification. Before pooling, libraries had their quality checked on a Bioanalyzer, their concentration measured with Qubit, and their quantity determined with the Kapa Library Quantification kit. An Illumina HiSeq 2500 was used to sequence the libraries paired-end at 2 x 150 bp. To increase sequence diversity, about 23-32% phiX was spiked into each library pool. The paper's processing steps were these. The UMI-based MiGEC pipeline processed quality-filtered reads and removed over 75% of raw TCR sequences during error correction. IMGT germline references were used for aligning VDJ genes, and each clonotype was defined as a unique CDR3 amino acid sequence together with its V-J genes. Clonal expansion, Shannon diversity and CDR3 relatedness (CalcPairwiseDistances, ClusterSamples) were evaluated with VDJtools, and phylogenetic trees were built with CLCbio workbench. Using coefficient-of-variation modelling across technical triplicates, the study counted a clone as expanded if it had at least 8 unique UMIs. The raw public data were reprocessed by TCRdb itself: fastp quality trimming at Q25, MiXCR clonotype calling, in-frame beta chains only. Duplicate CDR3 protein sequences are folded into a single record with the most common DNA and genes. What appears here as the V and J calls and clone size reflects TCRdb's work, not the paper's. In all, the sample holds under 75,000 distinct CDR3 sequences, and around 5% of those were seen once. In total, the top ten clones hold about 5.3% of the sample.

Study-wide findings and limitations: Phylogenetic analysis grouped repertoires from 18 of 34 MS patients into a cluster of related CDR3 sequences, suggesting a possible repertoire-level signature. The MS cluster was not associated with any clinical or MRI features, and the authors stated that larger cohorts are needed. TCR clonal expansion was highest in HAM/TSP patients and lowest in MS patients, with MS patients falling below even healthy controls. Expanded clones from different subjects shared no identical CDR3 amino acid sequences, which suggests that TCR-beta repertoires were private in all groups.

This clonotype appeared many times. The target of this receptor is not known. No base quality information exists; no much larger clone differs at one position. The sequence was obtained from a human donor with multiple sclerosis. The donor label of this sample is uncertain. Recombination linked TRBV6-5 to TRBJ2-3; the D segment could be TRBD2, given 6 matching bases. The sequencing sample was made of PBMCs. The encoded CDR3 is CASSRRVSGDTQYF. The DNA is TGTGCCAGCAGCAGGAGGGTTTCGGGAGATACGCAGTATTTT.